This T cell receptor (beta chain) was identified during a study of blood T cell repertoires in COVID-19. About the research overall: Sites in the United States, Italy and Spain provided acute and convalescent COVID-19 samples.

Participants spanned ages about 18 to 90 years and resided in about two dozen US areas. Per the authors' pipeline: It was from reference gene primer amplification that nucleated cell counts were estimated. TCRdb keeps only in-frame clones here, not all; method: immunoSEQ multiplex PCR. That table is the source of V, J and clone size, and D and trimming were worked out from the DNA. The data hold roughly 180,000 clones, with 65% to 85% observed a single time. Trimming left V 4 bases short and J 5 bases short, with 16 bases between. The CDR3 spans 15 residues. Per germline, CDR1 SGHDT and CDR2 YYEEEE. The sequencing input was PBMCs or T cells enriched from blood (not recorded which). The sequence was collected from a woman between 35 and 50 years old with acute COVID-19. V is TRBV5-6 and J is TRBJ2-1, with D possibly matching TRBD2 (5 bases). The CDR3: CASSPVGRVDNEQFF. The CDR3 DNA is TGTGCCAGCAGCCCGGTCGGGCGGGTCGACAATGAGCAGTTCTTC. The complete variable domain, with remaining parts taken from reference TRBV5-6 and TRBJ2-1, reads DAGVTQSPTHLIKTRGQQVTLRCSPKSGHDTVSWYQQALGQGPQFIFQYYEEEERQRGNFPDRFSGHQFPNYSSELNVNALLLGDSALYLCASSPVGRVDNEQFFGPGTRLTVL.